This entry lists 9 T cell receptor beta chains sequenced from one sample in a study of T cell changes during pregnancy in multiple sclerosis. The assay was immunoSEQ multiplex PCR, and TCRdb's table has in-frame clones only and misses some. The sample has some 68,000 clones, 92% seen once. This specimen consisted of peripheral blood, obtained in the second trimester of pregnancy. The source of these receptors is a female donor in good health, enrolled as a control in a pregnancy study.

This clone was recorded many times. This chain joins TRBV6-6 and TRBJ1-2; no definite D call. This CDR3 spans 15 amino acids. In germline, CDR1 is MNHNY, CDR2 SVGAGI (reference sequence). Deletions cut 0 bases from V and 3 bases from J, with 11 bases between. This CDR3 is CASSYSKDLHYGYTF. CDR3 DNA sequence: TGTGCCAGCAGTTACTCGAAGGACTTACACTATGGCTACACCTTC.

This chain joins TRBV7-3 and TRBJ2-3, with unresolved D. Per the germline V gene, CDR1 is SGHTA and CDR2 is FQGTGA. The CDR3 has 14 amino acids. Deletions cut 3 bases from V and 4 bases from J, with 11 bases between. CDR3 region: CASSFGPTPDTQYF. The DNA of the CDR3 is TGTGCCAGCAGCTTTGGGCCAACCCCAGATACGCAGTATTTT.

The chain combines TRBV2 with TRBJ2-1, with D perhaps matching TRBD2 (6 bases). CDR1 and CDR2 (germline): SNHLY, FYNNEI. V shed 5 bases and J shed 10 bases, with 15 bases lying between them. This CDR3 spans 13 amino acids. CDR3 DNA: TGTGCCAGCAGTCCGGGAGTGCCAAAAGAGCAGTTCTTC. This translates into CASSPGVPKEQFF.

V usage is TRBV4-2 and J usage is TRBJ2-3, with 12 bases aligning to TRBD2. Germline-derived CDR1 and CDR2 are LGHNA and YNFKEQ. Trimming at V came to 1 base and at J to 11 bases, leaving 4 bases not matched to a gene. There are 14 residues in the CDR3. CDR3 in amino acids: CASSQASGRDEQYF. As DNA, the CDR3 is TGTGCCAGCAGCCAAGCTAGCGGGAGGGATGAGCAGTATTTT.

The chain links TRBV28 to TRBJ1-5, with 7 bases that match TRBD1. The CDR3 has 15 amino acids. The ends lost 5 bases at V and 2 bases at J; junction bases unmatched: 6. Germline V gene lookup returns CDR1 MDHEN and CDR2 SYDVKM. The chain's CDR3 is CASSSPTGGNQPQHF. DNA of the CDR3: TGTGCCAGCAGTAGCCCAACAGGGGGCAATCAGCCCCAGCATTTT.

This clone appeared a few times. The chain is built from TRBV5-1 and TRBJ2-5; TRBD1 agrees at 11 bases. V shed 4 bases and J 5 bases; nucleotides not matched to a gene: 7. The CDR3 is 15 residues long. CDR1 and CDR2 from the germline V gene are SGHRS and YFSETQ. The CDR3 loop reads CASSQGTGGSETQYF. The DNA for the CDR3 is TGCGCCAGCAGCCAGGGGACAGGGGGTTCGGAGACCCAGTACTTC.

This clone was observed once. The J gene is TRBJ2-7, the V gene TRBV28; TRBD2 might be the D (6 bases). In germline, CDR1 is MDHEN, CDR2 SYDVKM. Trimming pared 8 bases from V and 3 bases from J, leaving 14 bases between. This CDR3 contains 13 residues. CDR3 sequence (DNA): TGTGCCAGCGGCGGGACTCCCAACTACGAGCAGTACTTC. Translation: CASGGTPNYEQYF.

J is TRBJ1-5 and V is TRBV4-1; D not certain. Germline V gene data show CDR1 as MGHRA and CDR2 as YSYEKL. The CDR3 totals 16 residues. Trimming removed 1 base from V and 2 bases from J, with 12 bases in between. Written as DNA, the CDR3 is TGCGCCAGCAGCCAAGTTTTACAGATCGGCAATCAGCCCCAGCATTTT. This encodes CASSQVLQIGNQPQHF.

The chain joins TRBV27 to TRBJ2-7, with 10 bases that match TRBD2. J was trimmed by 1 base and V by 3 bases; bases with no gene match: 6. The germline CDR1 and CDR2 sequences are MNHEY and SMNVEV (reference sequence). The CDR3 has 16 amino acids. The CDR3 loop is CASSFRLGLASYEQYF. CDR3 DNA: TGTGCCAGCAGTTTTCGTTTGGGACTAGCGTCCTACGAGCAGTACTTC.